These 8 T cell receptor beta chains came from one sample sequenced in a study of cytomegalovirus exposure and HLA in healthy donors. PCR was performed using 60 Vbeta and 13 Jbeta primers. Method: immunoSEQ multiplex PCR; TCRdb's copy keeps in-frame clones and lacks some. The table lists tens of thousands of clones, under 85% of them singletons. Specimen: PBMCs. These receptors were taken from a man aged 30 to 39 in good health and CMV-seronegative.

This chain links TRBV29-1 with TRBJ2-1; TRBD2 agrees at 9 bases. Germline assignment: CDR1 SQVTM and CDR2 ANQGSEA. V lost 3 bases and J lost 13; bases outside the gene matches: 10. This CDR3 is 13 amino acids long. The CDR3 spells CSVEVSGLAPQFF. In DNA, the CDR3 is TGCAGCGTTGAGGTGTCGGGACTAGCACCCCAGTTCTTC.

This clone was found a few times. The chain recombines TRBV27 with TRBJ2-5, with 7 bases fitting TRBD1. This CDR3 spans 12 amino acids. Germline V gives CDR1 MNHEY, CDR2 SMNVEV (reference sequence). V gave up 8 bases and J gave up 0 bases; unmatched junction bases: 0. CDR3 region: CASGQDQETQYF. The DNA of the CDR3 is TGTGCCAGCGGACAGGACCAAGAGACCCAGTACTTC.

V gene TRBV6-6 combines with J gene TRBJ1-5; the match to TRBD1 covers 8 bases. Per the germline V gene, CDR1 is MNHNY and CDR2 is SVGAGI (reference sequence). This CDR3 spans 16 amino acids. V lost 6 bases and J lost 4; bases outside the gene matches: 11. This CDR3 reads CASRPADGQGNQPQHF. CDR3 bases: TGTGCCAGCAGACCCGCGGACGGACAGGGAAATCAGCCCCAGCATTTT.

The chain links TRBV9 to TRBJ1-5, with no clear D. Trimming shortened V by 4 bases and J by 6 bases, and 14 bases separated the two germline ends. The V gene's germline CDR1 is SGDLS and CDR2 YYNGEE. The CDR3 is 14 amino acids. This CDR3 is CASSTSQVGQPQHF. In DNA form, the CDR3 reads TGTGCCAGCAGCACGAGCCAGGTCGGTCAGCCCCAGCATTTT.

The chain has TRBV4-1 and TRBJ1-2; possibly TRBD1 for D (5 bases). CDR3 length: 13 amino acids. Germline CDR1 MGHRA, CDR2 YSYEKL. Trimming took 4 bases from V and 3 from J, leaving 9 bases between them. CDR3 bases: TGCGCCAGCAGCCTTGGACAAGACTATGGCTACACCTTC. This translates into CASSLGQDYGYTF.

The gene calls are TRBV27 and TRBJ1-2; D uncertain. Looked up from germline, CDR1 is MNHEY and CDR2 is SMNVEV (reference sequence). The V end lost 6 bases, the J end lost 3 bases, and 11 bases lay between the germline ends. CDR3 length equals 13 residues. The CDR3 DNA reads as TGTGCCAGCAGAGAAACAAATGACTATGGCTACACCTTC. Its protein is CASRETNDYGYTF.

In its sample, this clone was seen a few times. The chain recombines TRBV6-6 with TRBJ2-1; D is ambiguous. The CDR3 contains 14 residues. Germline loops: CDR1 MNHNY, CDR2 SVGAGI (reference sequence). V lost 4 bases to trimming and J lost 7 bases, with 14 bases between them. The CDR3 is CASSSGAGLNEQFF. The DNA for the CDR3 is TGTGCCAGCAGTTCAGGTGCTGGATTAAATGAGCAGTTCTTC.

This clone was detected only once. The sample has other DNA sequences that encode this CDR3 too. The CDR3 loop is CASSLRDYGYTF. CDR3 nucleotide sequence: TGTGCCAGCAGTTTGCGGGATTATGGCTACACCTTC. The chain links TRBV28 to TRBJ1-2; D remains ambiguous. Germline assignment: CDR1 MDHEN and CDR2 SYDVKM. Trimming stripped 3 bases from V and 5 bases from J, with 7 bases between. The CDR3 totals 12 residues.